This T cell receptor (beta chain) was recovered during a study of sequential checkpoint blockade in melanoma. Study details: Patients were randomized 1:1 to nivolumab-then-ipilimumab or ipilimumab-then-nivolumab first-line. Each arm's sequence ended with maintenance nivolumab.

The protocol was immunoSEQ multiplex PCR, while the TCRdb copy is restricted to in-frame clones and leaves out a portion. This table holds about 21,000 clones, about 80% found once. Treatment reported: randomized to nivolumab then ipilimumab (arm A) or the reverse (arm B). Patients had received no earlier DNA-damaging chemotherapy. From thawed PBMCs, live CD3+CD8+ cells negative for CD19 and CD56 were sorted. Germline V lookup: CDR1 LNHDA, CDR2 SQIVND (reference sequence). This CDR3 is 14 amino acids long. Trimming left V 1 base short and J 0 bases short, with 6 bases between. The material was CD8+ T cells sorted from blood (inferred from file names), obtained from a patient given nivolumab and ipilimumab in sequence. This clonotype originated in a human donor with melanoma. The chain has TRBV19 and TRBJ1-1; D is unclear. CDR3 sequence: CASSIGSVNTEAFF. The CDR3 nucleotides are TGTGCCAGTAGTATAGGCAGCGTGAACACTGAAGCTTTCTTT.